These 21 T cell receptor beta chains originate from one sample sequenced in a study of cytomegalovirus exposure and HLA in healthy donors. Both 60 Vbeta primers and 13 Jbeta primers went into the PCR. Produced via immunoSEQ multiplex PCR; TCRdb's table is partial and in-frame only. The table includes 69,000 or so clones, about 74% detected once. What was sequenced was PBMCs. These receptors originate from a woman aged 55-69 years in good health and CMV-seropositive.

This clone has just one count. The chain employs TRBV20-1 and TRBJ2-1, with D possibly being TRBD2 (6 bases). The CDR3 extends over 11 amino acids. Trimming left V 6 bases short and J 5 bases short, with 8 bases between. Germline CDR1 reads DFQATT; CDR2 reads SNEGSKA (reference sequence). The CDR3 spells CSAGLDNEQFF. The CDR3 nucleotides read TGCAGTGCGGGACTGGACAATGAGCAGTTCTTC.

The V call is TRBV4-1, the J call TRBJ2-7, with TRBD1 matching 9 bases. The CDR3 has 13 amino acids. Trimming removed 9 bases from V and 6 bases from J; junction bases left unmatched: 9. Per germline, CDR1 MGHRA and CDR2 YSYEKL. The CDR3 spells CASSGTGFIEQYF. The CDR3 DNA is TGCGCCAGTTCCGGGACAGGGTTTATCGAGCAGTACTTC.

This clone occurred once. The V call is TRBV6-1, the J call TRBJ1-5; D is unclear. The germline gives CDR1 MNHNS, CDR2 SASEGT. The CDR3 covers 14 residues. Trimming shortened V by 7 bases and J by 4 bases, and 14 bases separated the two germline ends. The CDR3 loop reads CASISTGKNQPQHF. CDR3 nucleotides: TGTGCCAGCATTAGTACGGGGAAGAATCAGCCCCAGCATTTT.

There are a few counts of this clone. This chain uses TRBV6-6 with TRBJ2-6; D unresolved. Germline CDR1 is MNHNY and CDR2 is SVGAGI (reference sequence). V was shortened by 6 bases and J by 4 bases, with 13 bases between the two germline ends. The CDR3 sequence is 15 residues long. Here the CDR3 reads CASRGQASGANVLTF. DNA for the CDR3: TGTGCCAGCAGAGGCCAGGCGTCGGGGGCCAACGTCCTGACTTTC.

DNA of the CDR3: TGTGCCAGCACCAGTAGGGGACATGTCACAGATACGCAGTATTTT. Protein product: CASTSRGHVTDTQYF. The genes are TRBV6-6 and TRBJ2-3; possibly TRBD1 for D (6 bases). From germline, CDR1 is MNHNY and CDR2 SVGAGI (reference sequence). The CDR3 length is 15 residues. V was clipped by 7 bases and J by 2 bases, with 16 bases between them.

The CDR3 coding sequence is TGCAGCATCGTCCAGGGGGACTATGGCTACACCTTC. This encodes CSIVQGDYGYTF. The gene calls are TRBV29-1 and TRBJ1-2; 7 bases are shared with TRBD1. Germline CDR1 and CDR2: SQVTM and ANQGSEA. This CDR3 comprises 12 residues. The V and J ends lost 8 bases and 3 bases, in that order; junction bases with no gene match: 6. The whole variable domain, remainder taken from reference TRBV29-1 and TRBJ1-2, is SAVISQKPSRDICQRGTSLTIQCQVDSQVTMMFWYRQQPGQSLTLIATANQGSEATYESGFVIDKFPISRPNLTFSTLTVSNMSPEDSSIYLCSIVQGDYGYTFGSGTRLTVV.

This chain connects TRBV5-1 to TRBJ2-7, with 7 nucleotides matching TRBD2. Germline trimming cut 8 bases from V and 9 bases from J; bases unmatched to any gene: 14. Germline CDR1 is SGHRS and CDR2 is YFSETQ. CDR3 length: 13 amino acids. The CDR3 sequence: CASGLAEVTRQYF. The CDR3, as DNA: TGCGCCAGTGGCCTAGCGGAGGTAACTCGGCAGTACTTC.

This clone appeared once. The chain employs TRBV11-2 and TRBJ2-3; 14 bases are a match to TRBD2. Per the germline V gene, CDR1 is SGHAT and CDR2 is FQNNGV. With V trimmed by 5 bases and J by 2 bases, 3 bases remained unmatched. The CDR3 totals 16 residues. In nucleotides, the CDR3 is TGTGCCAGCAGCAGACTAGCGGGAGGGGTCACAGATACGCAGTATTTT. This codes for CASSRLAGGVTDTQYF.

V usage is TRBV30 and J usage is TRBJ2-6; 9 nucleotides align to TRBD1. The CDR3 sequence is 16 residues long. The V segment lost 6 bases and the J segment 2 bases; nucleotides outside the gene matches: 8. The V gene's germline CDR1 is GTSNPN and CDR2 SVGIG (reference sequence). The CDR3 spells CACQSRDRAGANVLTF. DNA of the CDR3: TGTGCCTGCCAGTCCCGGGACAGGGCTGGGGCCAACGTCCTGACTTTC.

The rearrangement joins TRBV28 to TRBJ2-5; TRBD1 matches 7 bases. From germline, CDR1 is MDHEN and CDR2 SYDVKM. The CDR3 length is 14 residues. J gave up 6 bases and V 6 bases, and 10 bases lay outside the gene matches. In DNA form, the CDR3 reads TGTGCCAGCAGCGCCGCCGGGACAGAGAAGACCCAGTACTTC. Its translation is CASSAAGTEKTQYF.

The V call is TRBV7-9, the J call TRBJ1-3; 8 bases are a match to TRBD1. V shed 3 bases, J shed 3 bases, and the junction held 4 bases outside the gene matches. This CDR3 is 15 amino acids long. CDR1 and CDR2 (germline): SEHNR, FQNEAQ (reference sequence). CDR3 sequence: CASSLTGVYGNTIYF. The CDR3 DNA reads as TGTGCCAGCAGCTTGACAGGGGTGTATGGAAACACCATATATTTT.

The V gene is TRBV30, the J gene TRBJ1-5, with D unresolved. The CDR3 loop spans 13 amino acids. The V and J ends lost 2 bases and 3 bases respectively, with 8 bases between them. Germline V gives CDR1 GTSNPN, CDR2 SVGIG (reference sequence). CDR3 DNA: TGTGCCTGGAGTCCGGGAGTCAATCAGCCCCAGCATTTT. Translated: CAWSPGVNQPQHF. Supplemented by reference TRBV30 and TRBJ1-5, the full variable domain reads SQTIHQWPATLVQPVGSPLSLECTVEGTSNPNLYWYRQAAGRGLQLLFYSVGIGQISSEVPQNLSASRPQDRQFILSSKKLLLSDSGFYLCAWSPGVNQPQHFGDGTRLSIL.

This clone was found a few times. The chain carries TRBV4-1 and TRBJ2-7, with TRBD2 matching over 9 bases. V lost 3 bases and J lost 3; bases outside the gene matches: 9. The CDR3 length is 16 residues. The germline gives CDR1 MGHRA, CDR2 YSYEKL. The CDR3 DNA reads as TGCGCCAGCAGCCAGGAGACTAGCGGACTCCTCTACGAGCAGTACTTC. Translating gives CASSQETSGLLYEQYF.

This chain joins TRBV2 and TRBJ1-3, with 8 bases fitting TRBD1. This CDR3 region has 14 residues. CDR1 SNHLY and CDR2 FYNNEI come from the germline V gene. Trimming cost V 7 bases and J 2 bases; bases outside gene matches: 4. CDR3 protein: CASKVQGAGNTIYF. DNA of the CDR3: TGTGCCAGCAAGGTACAGGGGGCTGGAAACACCATATATTTT.

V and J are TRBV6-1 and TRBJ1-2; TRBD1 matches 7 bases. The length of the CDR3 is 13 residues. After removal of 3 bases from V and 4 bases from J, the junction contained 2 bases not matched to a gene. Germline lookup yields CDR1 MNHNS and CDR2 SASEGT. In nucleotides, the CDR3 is TGTGCCAGCAGTGAGACAGGGAGCTATGGCTACACCTTC. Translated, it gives CASSETGSYGYTF.

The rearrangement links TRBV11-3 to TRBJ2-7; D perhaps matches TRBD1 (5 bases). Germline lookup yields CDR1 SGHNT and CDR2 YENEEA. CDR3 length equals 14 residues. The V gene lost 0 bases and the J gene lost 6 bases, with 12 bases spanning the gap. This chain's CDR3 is CASSLEEGAGEQYF. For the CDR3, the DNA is TGTGCCAGCAGCTTAGAGGAAGGGGCTGGCGAGCAGTACTTC. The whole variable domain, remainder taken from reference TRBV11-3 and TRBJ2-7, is EAGVVQSPRYKIIEKKQPVAFWCNPISGHNTLYWYLQNLGQGPELLIRYENEEAVDDSQLPKDRFSAERLKGVDSTLKIQPAELGDSAVYLCASSLEEGAGEQYFGPGTRLTVT.

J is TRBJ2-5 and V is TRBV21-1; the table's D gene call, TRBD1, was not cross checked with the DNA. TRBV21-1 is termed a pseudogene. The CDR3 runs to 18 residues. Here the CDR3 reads CASSKEGDTSNRQETQYF. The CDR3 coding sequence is TGTGCCAGCAGCAAAGAAGGGGACACCTCCAACAGGCAAGAGACCCAGTACTTC.

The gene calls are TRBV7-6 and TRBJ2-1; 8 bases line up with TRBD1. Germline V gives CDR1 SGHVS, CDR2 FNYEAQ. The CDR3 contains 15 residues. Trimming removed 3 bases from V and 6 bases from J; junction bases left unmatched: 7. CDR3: CASSFDQGAGNEQFF. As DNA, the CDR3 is TGTGCCAGCAGCTTTGACCAGGGGGCCGGCAATGAGCAGTTCTTC.

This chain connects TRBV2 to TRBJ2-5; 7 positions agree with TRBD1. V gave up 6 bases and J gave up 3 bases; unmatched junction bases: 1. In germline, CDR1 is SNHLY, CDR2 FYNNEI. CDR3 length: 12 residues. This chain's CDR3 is CASRDREETQYF. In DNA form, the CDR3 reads TGTGCCAGCAGAGACAGGGAAGAGACCCAGTACTTC.

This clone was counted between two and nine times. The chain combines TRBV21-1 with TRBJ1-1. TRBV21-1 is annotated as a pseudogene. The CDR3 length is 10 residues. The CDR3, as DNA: TGTGCCAGCAGCAAAGTTCGGGCTTTCTTT. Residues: CASSKVRAFF.

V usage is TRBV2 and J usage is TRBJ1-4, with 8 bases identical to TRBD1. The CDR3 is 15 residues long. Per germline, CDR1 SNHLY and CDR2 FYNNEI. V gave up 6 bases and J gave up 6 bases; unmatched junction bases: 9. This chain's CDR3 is CASRFGQGGYEKLFF. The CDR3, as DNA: TGTGCCAGCAGATTCGGACAGGGAGGATATGAAAAACTGTTTTTT.